This T cell receptor (beta chain) was recovered during a study of blood T cell repertoires in COVID-19 (dated by TCRdb to the early 2020s). Some background on the complete study: Samples covering the acute and convalescent phases of COVID-19 were provided by collaborators in the United States, Italy and Spain. The prospective study material was composed of cDNA or gDNA derived from T cells, B-cell-depleted T cells, or PBMCs. Deeply sampled blood TCRbeta repertoires from subjects exposed to, actively infected with, or recovered from COVID-19 were included in the dataset. The repertoires were released in a freely available public database intended as a resource for research on the immune response to SARS-CoV-2. The samples were drawn from two sources: the first 160 participants of the ongoing ImmuneRACE study, and 1,200 or so subjects contributed by 6 global collaborators. A de-identified subject ID, COVID-19 status, age in years and sex were almost always included in the sample metadata. Where HLA class I and class II types were available, the types were taken from metadata supplied by the sample provider, not from assay-based typing. Broad study findings and their caveats: Clinical and demographic metadata were provided uncurated, with the amount varying by source and participant.

The CDR1 and CDR2 encoded by the germline V gene are KGHDR and SFDVKD. For this chain, trimming is 4 bases at the V end and 7 bases at the J end, and the number of junction bases without a gene match is 8. The CDR3 contains 15 residues, cysteine and phenylalanine counted. Of the read, only the CDR3 DNA is kept; its 45 bases are in frame from base 1. TCRbeta CDR3 regions were amplified from genomic DNA using the immunoSEQ Assay, a bias-controlled multiplex PCR. Per the authors' processing: The number of nucleated cells in each sample was estimated from the amplification of reference gene primers within the assay. Sequence reads were collapsed and filtered to measure the absolute abundance of every unique TCRbeta CDR3 rearrangement. For each sample, productive Simpson clonality was calculated as the square root of Simpson's diversity index across productive rearrangements. Sourced from immuneACCESS, this table was stored by TCRdb with only in-frame sequences that have V and J called. A share of the clones is absent; for the studies checked, an unresolved V gene accounts for under half, and the remainder has no known explanation. For V, J and clone size, that table is used; D and trimming come from the DNA. Recorded for this sample are over 85,000 clones; roughly 90% of them occurred a single time. Approximately 2.3% of the sample rests with the top ten.

As regards this clone: What antigen it recognizes has not been identified. No much larger clone exists at a distance of one base, and base qualities are not known.

Collaborating institutions collected whole blood in K2EDTA tubes following their own protocols. For TCRbeta analysis, collaborator samples were shipped as frozen whole blood, as isolated PBMCs, or as DNA extracted from either sample type. This receptor was taken from a human donor with active COVID-19. The donor label of this sample is uncertain. Sequenced: peripheral blood. The chain employs TRBV24-1 and TRBJ2-2; the junction holds 7 bases that match TRBD1. The nucleotide sequence is given as TGTGCCACCAGTGACCCGCGACAGGGCCGCGGGGAGCTGTTTTTT. The resulting protein is CATSDPRQGRGELFF.